This TCR beta chain stems from a study of T cells in Graves' hyperthyroidism and ophthalmopathy. The CDR3 covers 16 residues. Germline lookup yields CDR1 SGHVS and CDR2 FQNEAQ. V was pared by 2 bases and J by 2 bases, with 12 bases between. Using RNA transcripts as the source, TCR beta CDR3 regions were amplified. Carried out on the TCR CDR3, a first-round RT-PCR used the HTBI primer set. In TCRdb, the multiplex PCR reads were re-called with MiXCR into one record per CDR3 protein. This sample has around 600,000 distinct CDR3 sequences, with approximately 14% found just once. Sequenced material: blood. The clonotype comes from a woman in her 30s with Graves' hyperthyroidism. The V call is TRBV7-8, the J call TRBJ2-2; D is possibly TRBD2 (5 bases). CDR3 region: CASSLLVLGNTGELFF. As DNA, the CDR3 is TGTGCCAGCAGCTTACTGGTACTAGGCAACACCGGGGAGCTGTTTTTT.